Given below is one T cell receptor (beta chain) in context. Its target is not known. Measured with immunoSEQ multiplex PCR; TCRdb has only the in-frame clones, and not every one. Of some 150,000 clones detected, approximately 90% appear once; the ten largest clones hold 4.5% to 5.5%. The source of the sample is a study of cytomegalovirus exposure and HLA in healthy donors. Study conclusions and caveats: Among TCR sequences, most were rare, though some public TCRs appeared in many donors. CMV antigen specificity of three CMV-associated chains was confirmed in vitro.

V lost 2 bases to trimming and J lost 5 bases; unmatched junction nucleotides: 6. CDR3 length: 16 amino acids. The germline gives CDR1 SGHDT, CDR2 YYEEEE. This chain joins TRBV5-6 and TRBJ1-6, with 8 bases fitting TRBD1. Specimen: PBMCs. The TCR comes from a man aged 18-30 years in good health and CMV-seropositive. CDR3 amino acids: CASSLFETGDNSPLHF. The CDR3 coding sequence is TGTGCCAGCAGCTTATTCGAGACAGGGGATAATTCACCCCTCCACTTT.